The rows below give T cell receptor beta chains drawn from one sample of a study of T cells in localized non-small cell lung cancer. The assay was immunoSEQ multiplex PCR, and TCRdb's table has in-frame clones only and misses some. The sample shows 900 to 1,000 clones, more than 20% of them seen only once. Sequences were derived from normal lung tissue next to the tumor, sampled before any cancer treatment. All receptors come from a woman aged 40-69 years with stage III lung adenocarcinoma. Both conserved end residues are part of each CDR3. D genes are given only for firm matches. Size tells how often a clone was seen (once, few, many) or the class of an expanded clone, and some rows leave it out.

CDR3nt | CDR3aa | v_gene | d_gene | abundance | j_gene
TGTGCCACCAGTGAAGGGCTAACCAATGAGCAGTTCTTC | CATSEGLTNEQFF | TRBV6-1 | - | few | TRBJ2-1
TGTGCCAGCAGCTTGTGGGGGGTCCTCTATGGCTACACCTTC | CASSLWGVLYGYTF | TRBV11-3 | - | large | TRBJ1-2
TGTGCCAGCAGCCGGGACAGAACTACTAACTATGGCTACACCTTC | CASSRDRTTNYGYTF | TRBV6-8 | TRBD1 | - | TRBJ1-2
TGTGCCACCACAGGGTTCGGCGGAAACACCATATATTTT | CATTGFGGNTIYF | TRBV19 | - | - | TRBJ1-3
TGTGCCAGCTCACCAACGCGGGCCGTAAGCACAGATACGCAGTATTTT | CASSPTRAVSTDTQYF | TRBV18 | - | - | TRBJ2-3
TGTGCCAGCAGTGACTCTGCTAGCGGAGAGCAGTTCTTC | CASSDSASGEQFF | TRBV6-8 | TRBD2 | medium-sized | TRBJ2-1
TGCGCCAGCAGCTTGGAGACTAGCGGGGGGTCGTACGAGCAGTACTTC | CASSLETSGGSYEQYF | TRBV5-1 | TRBD2 | few | TRBJ2-7
TGTGCCAGTGCAGCTGGGGAGACAACTAATGAAAAACTGTTTTTT | CASAAGETTNEKLFF | TRBV19 | - | - | TRBJ1-4
TGTGCCAGCAGTTACCCGGGACAGGGAAGCACTGAAGCTTTCTTT | CASSYPGQGSTEAFF | TRBV6-8 | TRBD1 | - | TRBJ1-1
TGTGCCAGCAGCACCAGCGGGGCCTCGATAGGCTACACCTTC | CASSTSGASIGYTF | TRBV11-3 | - | medium-sized | TRBJ1-2
TGTGCCAGCTCACCTCTAATAGATACGCAGTATTTT | CASSPLIDTQYF | TRBV18 | - | - | TRBJ2-3
TGTGCCAGCAGCGAGGCGGGAGAGTACGCAGATACGCAGTATTTT | CASSEAGEYADTQYF | TRBV11-3 | TRBD2 | medium-sized | TRBJ2-3
TGTGCCAGCAGCTGGGAGGGAGGCCTTAACTATGGCTACACCTTC | CASSWEGGLNYGYTF | TRBV9 | - | large | TRBJ1-2
TGTGCCAGCAGCTCCCCCGGTGGGCTACTTACGATCCCGACCCAGGAGCAGTTCTTC | CASSSPGGLLTIPTQEQFF | TRBV11-3 | - | - | TRBJ2-1
TGTGCCAGCTCACCGACAGGGTTGGGGCAAGAGACCCAGTACTTC | CASSPTGLGQETQYF | TRBV18 | TRBD1 | - | TRBJ2-5
TGTGCCAGCAGCGTATTCGAACAGGGCGGCTATGGCTACACCTTC | CASSVFEQGGYGYTF | TRBV9 | - | few | TRBJ1-2
TGTGCCACTAAGGGACCCATGGCTACCGGGGAGCTGTTTTTT | CATKGPMATGELFF | TRBV12-2 | - | - | TRBJ2-2
TGTGCCAGCAGCTTAGAAGGAGGGAAGTATGGCTACACCTTC | CASSLEGGKYGYTF | TRBV11-3 | - | - | TRBJ1-2
TGTGCCAGCAGTTTATCGAAAGGTAGAGTCGATGAGCAGTTCTTC | CASSLSKGRVDEQFF | TRBV27 | - | few | TRBJ2-1
TGCGCCAGCAGCCCCGGACAGGGCGGCACTGAAGCTTTCTTT | CASSPGQGGTEAFF | TRBV5-1 | TRBD1 | - | TRBJ1-1
TGTGCCAGCAGTCCCGGGGGAGATACGCAGTATTTT | CASSPGGDTQYF | TRBV6-8 | - | - | TRBJ2-3
TGTGCCAGCAGCTCCCTAGACTCCGGAGGGGCAGATACGCAGTATTTT | CASSSLDSGGADTQYF | TRBV11-3 | - | large | TRBJ2-3
TGTGCCAGCAGCTTATCGCTGGGTTTGGAGACCCAGTACTTC | CASSLSLGLETQYF | TRBV11-3 | - | large | TRBJ2-5
TGTGCCAGCACCGCGGACAGGGGTAGCAATCAGCCCCAGCATTTT | CASTADRGSNQPQHF | TRBV16 | TRBD1 | - | TRBJ1-5
TGTGCCAGCACCGGGCCCCGGGGTTCGCAGTTCTTC | CASTGPRGSQFF | TRBV28 | - | few | TRBJ2-1
TGTGCCAGCAGTACGAGCTCCTACAATGAGCAGTTCTTC | CASSTSSYNEQFF | TRBV6-8 | - | - | TRBJ2-1
TGTGCCAGCAGCCAGAGGACTAGCGGTACCGGGGAGCTGTTTTTT | CASSQRTSGTGELFF | TRBV11-3 | TRBD2 | few | TRBJ2-2
TGTGCCAGCCAGACCTCTTACTCTGGAAACACCATATATTTT | CASQTSYSGNTIYF | TRBV6-8 | - | few | TRBJ1-3
TGTGCCAGCAGCCGGACTAGCGGGGGCCCTGAAACGCAGTATTTT | CASSRTSGGPETQYF | TRBV6-8 | TRBD2 | - | TRBJ2-3